Sequencing of this T cell receptor beta chain was carried out in a study of blood T cell repertoires in COVID-19. Overall study: COVID-19 samples collected from the United States, Italy and Spain covered acute and convalescent phases. The analysed material was cDNA or gDNA that came from T cells, B-cell-depleted T cells, or PBMCs.

TCRdb's copy holds only in-frame clones and misses some; the assay was immunoSEQ multiplex PCR. The data contain over 90,000 clones, over 85% of them singletons. The CDR3 is made up of 16 amino acids. Germline V lookup: CDR1 SGHNT, CDR2 YYREEE (reference sequence). The junction had 7 bases not matched to a gene; V was cut back by 0 bases and J by 5 bases. J is TRBJ2-1 and V is TRBV5-4, with 8 bases lining up with TRBD2. The sample consisted of peripheral blood. The sequence was collected from a woman of 80 years or more in a cohort sampled during active COVID-19. The CDR3 protein is CASSLGSGAADNEQFF. CDR3 DNA sequence: TGTGCCAGCAGCTTGGGTAGCGGGGCGGCCGACAATGAGCAGTTCTTC.